This entry lists 32 T cell receptor beta chains sequenced from one sample in a study of blood T cell repertoires in COVID-19 (dated by TCRdb to the early 2020s). Libraries came from the immunoSEQ multiplex PCR assay. Here the immuneACCESS table is served through TCRdb, limited to in-frame sequences with V and J called. Missing clones are a known gap in these copies; in checked studies unresolved V genes cover under half, and the rest lacks a known reason. This sample gives about 150,000 clones in total; over 75% of them show up just once. Of the sample, 1% to 1.5% is held by the ten largest clones. The sequenced material came from PBMCs or T cells enriched from blood (not recorded which). Every receptor here comes from a woman younger than 45 with acute COVID-19.

The CDR3: CASRTDRVRQPQHF. The CDR3 DNA reads TGTGCCAGCAGAACTGACAGGGTGCGTCAGCCCCAGCATTTT. The J gene is TRBJ1-5, the V gene TRBV28; 7 bases are shared with TRBD1. This CDR3 region has 14 residues. From germline, CDR1 is MDHEN and CDR2 SYDVKM. Losses at the gene ends were 6 bases for V and 6 bases for J; bases not matched to a gene: 8.

The chain carries TRBV9 and TRBJ1-4; tentatively, D is TRBD1 (5 bases). Deletions cut 3 bases from V and 4 bases from J, with 10 bases between. The CDR3 sequence is 14 residues long. Germline CDR1 SGDLS, CDR2 YYNGEE. The CDR3 loop reads CASSAGRGNEKLFF. For the CDR3, the DNA is TGTGCCAGCAGCGCAGGGAGGGGTAATGAAAAACTGTTTTTT.

This chain uses TRBV5-1 with TRBJ2-2; 11 bases fit TRBD1. Germline V CDR1 and CDR2: SGHRS, YFSETQ. The CDR3 runs 16 residues. The V and J ends lost 5 bases and 5 bases, in that order; junction bases with no gene match: 8. The CDR3 loop reads CASSTDRGPGTGELFF. The CDR3 nucleotides are TGCGCCAGCAGTACGGACAGGGGGCCGGGTACCGGGGAGCTGTTTTTT.

This chain uses TRBV5-1 with TRBJ2-2, with 9 bases aligning to TRBD2. Germline V gene sequence: CDR1 SGHRS, CDR2 YFSETQ. There are 17 residues in the CDR3. The ends lost 4 bases at V and 1 base at J; junction bases unmatched: 8. The chain's CDR3 is CASSPVAGAGNTGELFF. As DNA, the CDR3 is TGCGCCAGCAGCCCTGTAGCGGGAGCCGGGAACACCGGGGAGCTGTTTTTT.

Here the CDR3 DNA reads TGTGCCTGGAGTGTACCCGGACAGGGGGTTGAAGCTTTCTTT. This codes for CAWSVPGQGVEAFF. The chain joins TRBV30 to TRBJ1-1, with 10 bases matching TRBD1. Trimming took 0 bases from V and 7 from J; bases not matched to a gene: 5. Germline-derived CDR1 and CDR2 are GTSNPN and SVGIG (reference sequence). The CDR3 spans 14 residues.

The chain combines TRBV30 with TRBJ2-7; TRBD2 aligns across 8 bases. V shed 1 base and J 7 bases; nucleotides not matched to a gene: 12. This CDR3 is built from 15 residues. The germline V gene encodes CDR1 GTSNPN and CDR2 SVGIG (reference sequence). CDR3: CAWSALPGGWSEQYF. CDR3 nucleotide sequence: TGTGCCTGGAGTGCTCTGCCGGGAGGGTGGAGTGAGCAGTACTTC.

A single count supports this clone. This chain joins TRBV18 and TRBJ2-2; D is possibly TRBD2 (6 bases). With 5 bases removed from V and 1 base from J, the gap between germline ends came to 17 bases. This CDR3 has 17 residues. The V gene's germline CDR1 is KGHSH and CDR2 LQKENI. The DNA of the CDR3 is TGTGCCAGCTCAGAAGGACTAATCGGGGGGAACACCGGGGAGCTGTTTTTT. This sequence encodes CASSEGLIGGNTGELFF.

The V call is TRBV28, the J call TRBJ1-5; D gene ambiguous. Deletions cut 7 bases from V and 4 bases from J, with 17 bases between. CDR3 size: 15 residues. Germline loops: CDR1 MDHEN, CDR2 SYDVKM. Written as DNA, the CDR3 is TGTGCCAGCAACCACGGGAGCAGTTTTAATCAGCCCCAGCATTTT. Amino acid sequence: CASNHGSSFNQPQHF.

The chain combines TRBV4-3 with TRBJ1-1, with TRBD1 identical over 10 bases. Germline lookup yields CDR1 LGHNA and CDR2 YSLEER. The CDR3 runs to 14 residues. V was clipped by 6 bases and J by 4 bases; unmatched bases: 5. CDR3 DNA sequence: TGCGCCAGCAGTCCCGGGACAGGGGTCACTGAAGCTTTCTTT. Translation gives CASSPGTGVTEAFF.

The chain has TRBV7-9 and TRBJ2-3; 8 nucleotides match TRBD2. Germline CDR1 reads SEHNR; CDR2 reads FQNEAQ (reference sequence). The ends lost 2 bases at V and 0 bases at J; junction bases unmatched: 7. This CDR3 has 17 amino acids. The CDR3 region is CASSLRDSGISTDTQYF. In nucleotides, the CDR3 is TGTGCCAGCAGCTTACGAGATAGCGGGATTAGCACAGATACGCAGTATTTT.

The chain links TRBV7-9 to TRBJ1-4; the D gene is possibly TRBD1 (6 bases). CDR1 SEHNR and CDR2 FQNEAQ come from the germline V gene (reference sequence). This CDR3 region has 15 residues. V was shortened by 5 bases and J by 8 bases, with 18 bases between the two germline ends. The CDR3 DNA follows: TGTGCCAGCAGCCCTTCGGGGGGGGCCGGGGAAAAACTGTTTTTT. Translating gives CASSPSGGAGEKLFF.

The chain is built from TRBV4-2 and TRBJ2-1, with TRBD2 matching over 8 bases. This CDR3 has 16 amino acids. V lost 1 base, J lost 5 bases, and 7 bases stayed unmatched. Looked up from germline, CDR1 is LGHNA and CDR2 is YNFKEQ. CDR3 in amino acids: CASSQASGSGNNEQFF. CDR3 bases: TGTGCCAGCAGCCAAGCCAGCGGGAGTGGAAACAATGAGCAGTTCTTC.

This sequence joins TRBV19 and TRBJ2-3, with 14 bases fitting TRBD2. Germline CDR1 is LNHDA and CDR2 is SQIVND (reference sequence). The CDR3 length is 16 residues. The ends lost 7 bases at V and 6 bases at J; junction bases unmatched: 9. CDR3 nucleotides: TGTGCCAGTAAAAAAGGGACTAGCGGGAGAGGTGATACGCAGTATTTT. This encodes CASKKGTSGRGDTQYF. The full variable domain, completed using reference TRBV19 and TRBJ2-3, is DGGITQSPKYLFRKEGQNVTLSCEQNLNHDAMYWYRQDPGQGLRLIYYSQIVNDFQKGDIAEGYSVSREKKESFPLTVTSAQKNPTAFYLCASKKGTSGRGDTQYFGPGTRLTVL.

The chain joins TRBV5-1 to TRBJ1-2; 7 positions agree with TRBD1. Unmatched junction bases numbered 1, after V lost 2 bases and J lost 6 bases. The germline gives CDR1 SGHRS, CDR2 YFSETQ. The CDR3 extends over 12 amino acids. CDR3 in DNA: TGCGCCAGCAGCTTCGGACAGGATGGCTACACCTTC. Protein: CASSFGQDGYTF.

This clone was seen only a few times. The chain uses TRBV4-1 and TRBJ2-6; TRBD2 might be the D (6 bases). Trimming shortened V by 3 bases and J by 2 bases, and 11 bases separated the two germline ends. CDR1 and CDR2 from the germline V gene are MGHRA and YSYEKL. This CDR3 contains 16 residues. This CDR3 is CASSQAGTPGANVLTF. The CDR3, as DNA: TGCGCCAGCAGCCAGGCGGGGACCCCTGGGGCCAACGTCCTGACTTTC.

The chain employs TRBV18 and TRBJ1-2; no firm D call. V was shortened by 5 bases and J by 1 base, with 5 bases between the two germline ends. This CDR3 spans 12 amino acids. Germline V lookup: CDR1 KGHSH, CDR2 LQKENI. CDR3 region: CASSGSNYGYTF. In DNA, the CDR3 is TGTGCCAGCTCAGGGAGTAACTATGGCTACACCTTC.

The J gene is TRBJ1-5, the V gene TRBV28; D call uncertain. This CDR3 region has 14 residues. Between the trimmed V and J ends, which lost 8 bases and 4 bases, there was a span of 15 bases. Germline V gives CDR1 MDHEN, CDR2 SYDVKM. The CDR3 sequence is CASLKSVGNQPQHF. CDR3 nucleotides: TGTGCCAGCCTTAAATCGGTCGGTAATCAGCCCCAGCATTTT.

CDR3 nucleotides: TGTGCCAGCAGCTTAAGTTTGGGGGCAGTAGAGACCCAGTACTTC. It codes for CASSLSLGAVETQYF. The chain joins TRBV5-5 to TRBJ2-5; maybe TRBD1 (6 bases). The ends were cut back, 2 bases at V and 4 bases at J, with 15 bases in the middle. The CDR3 extends over 15 amino acids. CDR1 and CDR2 from the germline V gene are SGHKS and YYEKEE (reference sequence).

J is TRBJ1-1 and V is TRBV5-1; 7 nucleotides match TRBD1. The CDR3 is 13 residues long. Germline values: CDR1 SGHRS, CDR2 YFSETQ. After removal of 2 bases from V and 6 bases from J, the junction contained 4 bases not matched to a gene. CDR3 region: CASSLTGDAEAFF. CDR3 nucleotides: TGCGCCAGCAGCTTAACAGGGGACGCTGAAGCTTTCTTT.

This rearrangement joins TRBV28 to TRBJ1-2; perhaps TRBD1 as D (6 bases). Germline V gene lookup returns CDR1 MDHEN and CDR2 SYDVKM. V was clipped by 5 bases and J by 8 bases, with 12 bases between them. The CDR3 loop spans 12 amino acids. The CDR3 sequence is CASSPNRVGYTF. DNA of the CDR3: TGTGCCAGCAGTCCGAACAGGGTCGGCTACACCTTC.

The CDR3 nucleotides read TGCGCCAGCAGCTTCGGGGGGCTAGCGGGTGGTGTTACAGATACGCAGTATTTT. This translates into CASSFGGLAGGVTDTQYF. The rearrangement joins TRBV5-1 to TRBJ2-3, with TRBD2 matching over 8 bases. Losses at the gene ends were 2 bases for V and 3 bases for J; bases not matched to a gene: 14. The germline gives CDR1 SGHRS, CDR2 YFSETQ. The CDR3 sequence is 18 residues long.

The gene calls are TRBV2 and TRBJ1-1, with a weak D call TRBD1 (6 bases). Trimming took off 6 bases at V and 0 bases at J, with 14 bases between the two ends. The CDR3 contains 15 residues. Germline assignment: CDR1 SNHLY and CDR2 FYNNEI. CDR3 in DNA: TGTGCCAGCAGGTCGGACAGAACCATGAACACTGAAGCTTTCTTT. This translates into CASRSDRTMNTEAFF.

CDR3 nucleotide sequence: TGTGCCACCAGCAGAGATTGGCACTACGAGCAGTACTTC. It encodes CATSRDWHYEQYF. The rearrangement uses TRBV15 and TRBJ2-7; D gene ambiguous. V gave up 0 bases and J gave up 3 bases, with 6 bases separating them. The CDR3 has 13 residues. The germline V gene has CDR1 LNHNV and CDR2 YYDKDF (reference sequence). Combining the CDR3 with reference TRBV15 and TRBJ2-7 gives the whole variable domain DAMVIQNPRYQVTQFGKPVTLSCSQTLNHNVMYWYQQKSSQAPKLLFHYYDKDFNNEADTPDNFQSRRPNTSFCFLDIRSPGLGDTAMYLCATSRDWHYEQYFGPGTRLTVT.

The CDR3 loop reads CASRTIGIYGYTF. The CDR3 nucleotides read TGTGCCAGTCGGACTATCGGTATCTATGGCTACACCTTC. The rearrangement joins TRBV6-5 to TRBJ1-2; D unresolved. Trimming cost V 9 bases and J 4 bases, with 15 bases left between them. This CDR3 spans 13 amino acids. CDR1 and CDR2 (germline): MNHEY, SVGAGI.

The sample holds one count of this clone. The V gene is TRBV9, the J gene TRBJ1-2; D is undetermined. Germline V gene data show CDR1 as SGDLS and CDR2 as YYNGEE. The CDR3 sequence is 15 residues long. Trimming stripped 0 bases from V and 3 bases from J, with 12 bases between. The CDR3 DNA is TGTGCCAGCAGCGTAGTTGTCGGGTCTGACTATGGCTACACCTTC. Its protein is CASSVVVGSDYGYTF. Based on the CDR3 plus reference TRBV9 and TRBJ1-2, the full variable domain is DSGVTQTPKHLITATGQRVTLRCSPRSGDLSVYWYQQSLDQGLQFLIQYYNGEERAKGNILERFSAQQFPDLHSELNLSSLELGDSALYFCASSVVVGSDYGYTFGSGTRLTVV.

This sequence joins TRBV5-1 and TRBJ2-3; TRBD2 aligns across 11 bases. Trimming cost V 4 bases and J 4 bases; bases outside gene matches: 5. CDR3 length: 15 amino acids. Germline-derived CDR1 and CDR2 are SGHRS and YFSETQ. The CDR3, as DNA: TGCGCCAGCAGCGCGGGACTAGCGGTCCCAGATACGCAGTATTTT. Its translation: CASSAGLAVPDTQYF.

The chain employs TRBV7-2 and TRBJ2-5; possibly TRBD1 for D (5 bases). V dropped 1 base and J dropped 2 bases, with 8 bases sitting between them. The CDR3 sequence is 14 residues long. Germline lookup yields CDR1 SGHTA and CDR2 FQGNSA. The CDR3 DNA is TGTGCCAGCAGCTTAGGGACAAAACAAGAGACCCAGTACTTC. Translation gives CASSLGTKQETQYF.

This rearrangement joins TRBV2 to TRBJ2-4; 7 bases map to TRBD2. Trimming removed 5 bases from V and 0 bases from J; junction bases left unmatched: 4. The CDR3 has 15 amino acids. The germline V gene encodes CDR1 SNHLY and CDR2 FYNNEI. The CDR3 DNA is TGTGCCAGCAGTTTCGCGGGGGAAGCCAAAAACATTCAGTACTTC. Its translation: CASSFAGEAKNIQYF.

The chain has TRBV4-3 and TRBJ2-5, with 11 bases that match TRBD1. This CDR3 is 15 amino acids long. Trimming took 5 bases from V and 5 from J; bases not matched to a gene: 7. Germline CDR1 LGHNA, CDR2 YSLEER. The CDR3 sequence is CASSGRTGGYETQYF. CDR3 DNA: TGCGCCAGCAGCGGCCGGACAGGGGGCTATGAGACCCAGTACTTC.

This clone was recorded many times. The chain has TRBV6-4 and TRBJ2-1; TRBD2 is a possible D gene (6 bases). Germline CDR1 MRHNA, CDR2 SNTAGT. The CDR3 contains 16 residues. V was shortened by 5 bases and J by 8 bases, with 22 bases between the two germline ends. CDR3 DNA sequence: TGTGCCAGCAGTACCGGAGTGGGGGAGGTGGCGGATGAGCAGTTCTTC. Translated, it gives CASSTGVGEVADEQFF.

This chain joins TRBV7-2 and TRBJ1-1; D is perhaps TRBD1 (5 bases). The CDR3 is 16 amino acids. V was cut by 5 bases and J by 1 base, with 17 bases left in between. Germline CDR1 reads SGHTA; CDR2 reads FQGNSA. The chain's CDR3 is CASSGPGAPSNTEAFF. In DNA, the CDR3 is TGTGCCAGCAGCGGCCCTGGGGCCCCTTCGAACACTGAAGCTTTCTTT.

This clone came up once. This chain joins TRBV10-3 and TRBJ2-7; tentatively, D is TRBD2 (5 bases). The ends were cut back, 6 bases at V and 6 bases at J, with 18 bases in the middle. CDR3 length: 14 residues. Per the germline V gene, CDR1 is ENHRY and CDR2 is SYGVKD. The CDR3 sequence: CAISPRGSLREQYF. In DNA form, the CDR3 reads TGTGCCATCAGCCCGCGCGGGTCTTTACGCGAGCAGTACTTC.